This TCR beta chain was sequenced in a study of PD-L1 blockade in urothelial cancer. On the study more broadly: Patients initiated atezolizumab around 2014 at 1,200 mg intravenously every 3 weeks.

Generated by immunoSEQ multiplex PCR, the TCRdb table keeps only in-frame clones and is missing some. The data show around 40,000 clones, roughly nine tenths seen once. Time point: pretreatment peripheral blood. V was pared by 2 bases and J by 7 bases, with 15 bases between. The germline V gene has CDR1 SEHNR and CDR2 FQNEAQ (reference sequence). The CDR3 is 14 residues long. V and J are TRBV7-9 and TRBJ2-7; a possible D gene is TRBD1 (7 bases). Here the sequenced sample was PBMCs, taken around atezolizumab (anti-PD-L1) treatment. The origin of this receptor is a woman aged 55-69 years with urothelial cancer. CDR3 sequence (DNA): TGTGCCAGCAGCTTAATCACAGGGGCGGGGGAGCAGTACTTC. This translates into CASSLITGAGEQYF. Full variable domain (missing parts from reference TRBV7-9 and TRBJ2-7): DTGVSQNPRHKITKRGQNVTFRCDPISEHNRLYWYRQTLGQGPEFLTYFQNEAQLEKSRLLSDRFSAERPKGSFSTLEIQRTEQGDSAMYLCASSLITGAGEQYFGPGTRLTVT.